This T cell receptor (beta chain) was found in a study of blood T cell repertoires in COVID-19 (dated by TCRdb to 2019 to 2021). Broadly, across the study: Samples from collaborators originated in the United States, Italy and Spain and spanned both the acute and convalescent phases of COVID-19. The prospective study material was composed of cDNA or gDNA derived from T cells, B-cell-depleted T cells, or PBMCs. Subjects who had been exposed to COVID-19, were actively infected with it, or had recovered from it provided the deeply sampled blood TCRbeta repertoires that made up the dataset. The repertoires were released in a freely available public database meant as a resource for research on the immune response to SARS-CoV-2. Samples came from the ongoing ImmuneRACE study (first 160 participants) plus 1,254 subjects from 6 global collaborators. The sample metadata nearly always contained a de-identified subject ID, COVID-19 status, age in years and sex. Where HLA class I and class II types were available, the types were taken from metadata supplied by the sample provider, not from assay-based typing.

As encoded in the germline V gene, CDR1 is SQVTM while CDR2 is ANQGSEA. Compared with germline, V lacks 3 bases and J lacks 7 bases; bases without a gene match: 8. Its CDR3 holds 14 amino acids, cysteine through phenylalanine. Only CDR3 DNA remains: 42 bases, in frame from the first base. Collaborating institutions collected whole blood in K2EDTA tubes following their own protocols. Collaborator samples were shipped for TCRbeta analysis as frozen whole blood, isolated PBMCs, or DNA extracted from either sample type. In regard to this clone: No antigen is known for it. Base-call qualities are not available, and no considerably larger clone is one nucleotide away.

TCRbeta CDR3 regions were amplified from genomic DNA using the immunoSEQ Assay, a bias-controlled multiplex PCR. In the authors' own workflow: Within the assay, amplification of reference gene primers was used to estimate how many nucleated cells each sample contained. To quantify the absolute abundance of each unique TCRbeta CDR3 rearrangement, sequence reads were collapsed and filtered. Productive Simpson clonality was computed per sample as the square root of Simpson's diversity index over productive rearrangements. The immuneACCESS repertoire file appears here via TCRdb, limited to in-frame rearrangements. These files lack a portion of the clones; in checked studies, under half of the deficit traces to unresolved V genes, and the cause of the others is not known. The DNA was the basis for D and trimming; V, J and clone size are from that table. The sample contains 140,000 to 150,000 clones, 80% to 85% of them found a single time. 7.5% to 9% of the sample lies in the top ten.

Study-level results and caveats: Clinical and demographic metadata were provided uncurated, with the amount varying by source and participant.

The chain is assembled from TRBV29-1 and TRBJ2-1; a stretch of 8 junction bases matches TRBD1. Sequences were obtained from peripheral blood. This TCR was recovered from a human donor in a cohort sampled during active COVID-19. The DNA is as follows: TGCAGCGTTGACCCCGGACAGGGATTAAATGAGCAGTTCTTC. Protein translation: CSVDPGQGLNEQFF.